This TCR beta chain was obtained from a study of the immune and genomic landscape of osteosarcoma. In this sample, this clone turned up a few times. What it binds is not known. The CDR3 has 15 residues. Germline V lookup: CDR1 MNHEY, CDR2 SVGAGI. The V gene end was trimmed by 6 bases and the J gene end by 3 bases; junction bases not matched to a gene: 7. Sequenced by immunoSEQ multiplex PCR; TCRdb stores in-frame clones only, minus some. The sample shows about 1,300 clones, around three quarters of them seen only once. Points from the study as a whole: External normal skin and healthy peripheral blood data provided clonality references. Clonality was low: mean approximately 0.1, highest around 0.28, suggesting limited expansion.

The receptor's source is a man aged 25 to 45 with osteosarcoma. Sequenced input: primary tumor tissue from the femur. This rearrangement joins TRBV6-5 to TRBJ2-1; 8 bases match TRBD2. CDR3 protein: CASSKRGLGYNEQFF. DNA of the CDR3: TGTGCCAGCAGCAAGCGGGGGCTCGGCTACAATGAGCAGTTCTTC.